The rows below give T cell receptor beta chains drawn from one sample of a study of shared clonotypes between healthy human individuals. TCRdb keeps only in-frame clones here, not all; method: immunoSEQ multiplex PCR. The table includes about 2.4 million clones, 85% to 95% detected once. The source material was naive CD4+ T cells sorted from blood. All receptors come from a man in his late teens or twenties in good health. Each CDR3 is given with its conserved first and last residue. D genes are given only for firm matches. Rows may omit the clone size; those that give it use once, few, many or a size class.

j_call	clone_size	d_call	v_call	cdr3_nt	cdr3_aa
TRBJ2-6	.	.	TRBV18	TGTGCCAGCTCACGACTCCCCTCGGCGGGGGCCAACGTCCTGACTTTC	CASSRLPSAGANVLTF
TRBJ2-1	.	.	TRBV4-1	TGCGCCAGCAGCCAAGGGAGGGGGGCCTCCCTTTACAATGAGCAGTTCTTC	CASSQGRGASLYNEQFF
TRBJ1-2	.	.	TRBV19	TGTGCCAGTACATTCCCAGGGCACTATGGCTACACCTTC	CASTFPGHYGYTF
TRBJ1-1	.	TRBD1	TRBV15	TGTGCCACCAGCAGAGATTTGACAGGGTACACTGAAGCTTTCTTT	CATSRDLTGYTEAFF
TRBJ2-5	.	.	TRBV30	TGTGCCTGGAGTGGGGGACGGTTAGAGACCCAGTACTTC	CAWSGGRLETQYF
TRBJ1-5	.	.	TRBV30	TGTGCCTGGAGTGTAGCCAGGGGCAGGGGTAGCAATCAGCCCCAGCATTTT	CAWSVARGRGSNQPQHF
TRBJ2-1	.	.	TRBV10-3	TGTGCCATCAGTGAGTCGATTGGGCGGGTGAGTAATGAGCAGTTCTTC	CAISESIGRVSNEQFF
TRBJ2-7	.	TRBD1	TRBV2	TGTGCCAGCAGTGTTTCCAGGGGGTACGAGCAGTACTTC	CASSVSRGYEQYF
TRBJ2-3	.	TRBD2	TRBV2	TGTGCCAGCAAGGCTAGCGGGGCAAGCACAGATACGCAGTATTTT	CASKASGASTDTQYF
TRBJ1-5	.	.	TRBV28	TGTGCCAGCAGCCGGGGAAGTCTTGGCAATCAGCCCCAGCATTTT	CASSRGSLGNQPQHF
TRBJ2-5	once	.	TRBV2	TGTGCCAGCAGTGTCGGAGAGACCCAGTACTTC	CASSVGETQYF
TRBJ1-1	.	TRBD1	TRBV18	TGTGCCAGCTCACCACCGACAGGGATAACGTCTGAAGCTTTCTTT	CASSPPTGITSEAFF
TRBJ1-5	once	.	TRBV6-1	TGTGCCAGCAGTGAAGCGCCAGGGCCGGGCAATCAGCCCCAGCATTTT	CASSEAPGPGNQPQHF
TRBJ1-6	.	.	TRBV30	TGTGCCTGGAGGGGCCACGATAATTCACCCCTCCACTTT	CAWRGHDNSPLHF
TRBJ2-1	.	TRBD1	TRBV25-1	TGTGCCAGCAGTGCTCCCGGGACAGGGGGCTATAATGAGCAGTTCTTC	CASSAPGTGGYNEQFF
TRBJ2-7	.	.	TRBV19	TGTGCCAGTAGTATACTTTCTAGCACCCCCACCGGGGAGCAGTACTTC	CASSILSSTPTGEQYF
TRBJ2-7	.	TRBD2	TRBV18	TGTGCCAGCTCACCTTTGAGCGGGGGGGCCTACGAGCAGTACTTC	CASSPLSGGAYEQYF
TRBJ2-2	.	.	TRBV6-5	TGTGCCAGCAGTTACAGGGAGGCCCCGAACACCGGGGAGCTGTTTTTT	CASSYREAPNTGELFF
TRBJ2-7	.	.	TRBV10-3	TGTGCCATCAGTGCAACAGGGAGCTCCTACGAGCAGTACTTC	CAISATGSSYEQYF
TRBJ1-1	.	.	TRBV5-1	TGCGCCAGCAGCTCTCAGGCTTCGAACACTGAAGCTTTCTTT	CASSSQASNTEAFF
TRBJ1-1	.	.	TRBV6-1	TGTGCCAGCAGTGAAACCCCCACTGAAGCTTTCTTT	CASSETPTEAFF
TRBJ1-6	.	.	TRBV2	TGTGCCAGCAGATACTCGGACCCTTCACCCCTCCACTTT	CASRYSDPSPLHF
TRBJ2-7	.	.	TRBV18	TGTGCCAGCTCGGCTCCGGGACTTGGCTCCTACGAGCAGTACTTC	CASSAPGLGSYEQYF
TRBJ2-5	.	.	TRBV6-1	TGTGCCAGCAGTGAAGGGGGGCACGAAGAGACCCAGTACTTC	CASSEGGHEETQYF
TRBJ2-7	once	TRBD1	TRBV9	TGTGCCAGCAGCCGGGACAGGGCACACGAGCAGTACTTC	CASSRDRAHEQYF
TRBJ1-5	.	.	TRBV6-5	TGTGCCAGCAGGCAGGGCCAAGGTCAGCCCCAGCATTTT	CASRQGQGQPQHF
TRBJ2-7	.	.	TRBV6-1	TGTGCCAGCAGTGAAGCCGGATTAGCGGACGAGCAGTACTTC	CASSEAGLADEQYF
TRBJ2-2	.	.	TRBV19	TGTGCCAGTAGGTTTGAGGGGGGTGCGAACACCGGGGAGCTGTTTTTT	CASRFEGGANTGELFF
TRBJ1-1	.	TRBD1	TRBV18	TGTGCCAGCTCACAAACGGGGACAGGGAACACTGAAGCTTTCTTT	CASSQTGTGNTEAFF
TRBJ2-2	.	TRBD2	TRBV7-2	TGTGCCAGCAGCTTAGCGCGGCCTACTGGCGGGAGATTTACCGGGGAGCTGTTTTTT	CASSLARPTGGRFTGELFF
TRBJ2-7	.	.	TRBV7-6	TGTGCCAGCAGCTTAGGGACATCGAGCGAGCAGTACTTC	CASSLGTSSEQYF
TRBJ2-2	.	.	TRBV6-5	TGTGCCAGCAGCCTTTCGGGCTCAAACACCGGGGAGCTGTTTTTT	CASSLSGSNTGELFF
TRBJ2-1	.	TRBD2	TRBV5-8	TGTGCCAGCAGCTTAGCGGGAGCTTCCTACAATGAGCAGTTCTTC	CASSLAGASYNEQFF
TRBJ1-3	.	.	TRBV7-8	TGTGCCAGCAGCTTAAGAGGGTTGGGAAACACCATATATTTT	CASSLRGLGNTIYF
TRBJ2-7	.	.	TRBV18	TGTGCCAGCTCACCCGGGGAAGTCTACGAGCAGTACTTC	CASSPGEVYEQYF
TRBJ1-4	.	.	TRBV5-1	TGCGCCAGCAGCGAATGGGCTAATGAAAAACTGTTTTTT	CASSEWANEKLFF
TRBJ1-5	.	.	TRBV6-1	TGTGCCAGCAGGGGCCGGGGGATCCAGCCCCAGCATTTT	CASRGRGIQPQHF
TRBJ1-6	.	TRBD1	TRBV19	TGTGCCACCTCACCCGACAGGGTGAATTCACCCCTCCACTTT	CATSPDRVNSPLHF
TRBJ1-1	.	.	TRBV10-2	TGCGCCAGCAGTGAGTACAGGGACCGGGCCACTGAAGCTTTCTTT	CASSEYRDRATEAFF
TRBJ2-2	.	.	TRBV2	TGTGCCAGCAGTGAACGAGTAAACACCGGGGAGCTGTTTTTT	CASSERVNTGELFF
TRBJ1-1	.	.	TRBV7-9	TGTGCCAGCAGCTTAGCTCGGGGCAGCACTGAAGCTTTCTTT	CASSLARGSTEAFF
TRBJ2-7	.	.	TRBV11-2	TGTGCCAGCAGCCTCACGACCTACGAGCAGTACTTC	CASSLTTYEQYF